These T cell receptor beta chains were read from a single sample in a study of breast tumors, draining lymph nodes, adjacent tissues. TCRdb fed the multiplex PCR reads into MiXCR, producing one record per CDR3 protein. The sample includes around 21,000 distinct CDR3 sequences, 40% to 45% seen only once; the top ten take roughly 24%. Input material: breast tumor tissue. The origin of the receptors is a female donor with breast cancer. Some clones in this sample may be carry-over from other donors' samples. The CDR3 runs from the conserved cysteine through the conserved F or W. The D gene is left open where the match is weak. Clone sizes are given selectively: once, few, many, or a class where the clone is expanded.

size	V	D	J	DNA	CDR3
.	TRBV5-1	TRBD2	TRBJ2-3	TGCGCCAGCAGCCCGGGGACTAGCGGGGGCACAGATACGCAGTATTTT	CASSPGTSGGTDTQYF
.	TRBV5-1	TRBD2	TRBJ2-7	TGCGCCAGCAAGTCATCTACCAGCGGCGGGGGTACCTACGAGCAGTACTTC	CASKSSTSGGGTYEQYF
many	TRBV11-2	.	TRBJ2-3	TGTGCCAGCAGCTCCGGCGGCCCAGATACGCAGTATTTT	CASSSGGPDTQYF
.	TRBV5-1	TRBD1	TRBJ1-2	TGCGCCAGCACCGCAGACAGGGGGCTCTATGGCTACACCTTC	CASTADRGLYGYTF
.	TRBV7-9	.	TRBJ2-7	TGTGCCAGCAGCTTGGTCACTAGCTGGTGGAACGAGCAGTACTTC	CASSLVTSWWNEQYF
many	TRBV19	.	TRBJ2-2	TGTGCCAGTAGTATGTCCTCGCGGGAGCTGTTTTTT	CASSMSSRELFF
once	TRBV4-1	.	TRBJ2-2	TGCGCCAGCAGCCAAACACCTACGAACACCGGGGAGCTGTTTTTT	CASSQTPTNTGELFF
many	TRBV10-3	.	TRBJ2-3	TGTGCCATCAGGCGCCAGGGTGTAGGATCGGCAGATACGCAGTATTTT	CAIRRQGVGSADTQYF
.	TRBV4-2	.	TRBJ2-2	TGTGCCAGCAGCCTAACTAGCACGAACACCGGGGAGCTGTTTTTT	CASSLTSTNTGELFF
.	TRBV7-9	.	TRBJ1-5	TGTGCCAGCAGCTCAACCCGGGAGGGGAGGACTCAGCCCCAGCATTTT	CASSSTREGRTQPQHF
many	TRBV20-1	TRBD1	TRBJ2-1	TGCAGTGCTAGACGGACAGGGGAAGTCGATGAGCAGTTCTTC	CSARRTGEVDEQFF
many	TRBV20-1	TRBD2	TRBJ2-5	TGCAGTGCTAGGGGGGGTAGCGGGAGGGGGGAGACCCAGTACTTC	CSARGGSGRGETQYF
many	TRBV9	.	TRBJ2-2	TGTGCCAGCAGCGGACGACCCGGGACACCGAGGAACACCGGGGAGCTGTTTTTT	CASSGRPGTPRNTGELFF
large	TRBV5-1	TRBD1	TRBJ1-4	TGCGCCAGCAGCTTGGTCGGGACAGGGGGTGAAAAACTGTTTTTT	CASSLVGTGGEKLFF
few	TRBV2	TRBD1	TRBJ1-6	TGTGCCAGCACCCGGGACAGAAAGAATTCACCCCTCCACTTT	CASTRDRKNSPLHF
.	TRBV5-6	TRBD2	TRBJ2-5	TGTGCCAGCAGCTATGGGGGACTAGCGGGTTATCTGGGCGAGACCCAGTACTTC	CASSYGGLAGYLGETQYF
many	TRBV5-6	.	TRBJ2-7	TGTGCCAGCAGCTTCGGGACGGAGCCATACCACGAGCAGTACTTC	CASSFGTEPYHEQYF
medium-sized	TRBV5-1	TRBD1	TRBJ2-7	TGCGCCAGCAGCCACGTTGATGACAGGGCTAGGAGCTCCTACGAGCAGTACTTC	CASSHVDDRARSSYEQYF
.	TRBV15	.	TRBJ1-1	TGTGCCACCAGCAGAGAGATGAACACTGAAGCTTTCTTT	CATSREMNTEAFF
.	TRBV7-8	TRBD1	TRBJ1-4	TGTGCCAGCAGCTTAGGTACCTACGAGCAGGGGGGTGAAAAACTGTTTTTT	CASSLGTYEQGGEKLFF
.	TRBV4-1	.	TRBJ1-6	TGCGCCAGCAGCCAAGATGTAGCAGTAGATTCACCCCTCCACTTT	CASSQDVAVDSPLHF
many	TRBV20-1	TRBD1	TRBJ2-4	TGCAGTGCTAGAGATCTGGGGGGACAGGGTAACATTCAGTACTTC	CSARDLGGQGNIQYF
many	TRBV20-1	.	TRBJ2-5	TGCAGTGCTCCGCCGAGGGGGGCTCCCCCAGAGACCCAGTACTTC	CSAPPRGAPPETQYF
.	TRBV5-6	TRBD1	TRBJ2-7	TGTGCCAGCAGCATGGGACAGGGGGCCTACGAGCAGTACTTC	CASSMGQGAYEQYF
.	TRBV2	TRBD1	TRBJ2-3	TGTGCCCAGATCATCCAGGGGGCTCCAGATACGCAGTATTTT	CAQIIQGAPDTQYF
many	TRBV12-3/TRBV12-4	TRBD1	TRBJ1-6	TGTGCCAGCAGTTTAGAAGGGACAGGACGATCACCCCTCCACTTT	CASSLEGTGRSPLHF
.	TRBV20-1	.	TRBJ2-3	TGCAGTGCTACTCCGAGATCATGGGACCTCATGTCAGATACGCAGTATTTT	CSATPRSWDLMSDTQYF
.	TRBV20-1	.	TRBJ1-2	TGCAGTGCTGTCGACAGTGCCTATGGCTCCACCTTC	CSAVDSAYGSTF
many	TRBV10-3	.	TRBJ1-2	TGTGCCATCGGCGCACCTCCTAGGTATGGCTACACCTTC	CAIGAPPRYGYTF
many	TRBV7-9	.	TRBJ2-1	TGTGCCAGCAGCGGGAGTTTTTTCAATGAGCAGTTCTTC	CASSGSFFNEQFF
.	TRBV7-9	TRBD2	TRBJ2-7	TGTGCCAGCAGCCCATGGGGGCTTATCGCGGGGGGCACATCCTACGAGCAGTACTTC	CASSPWGLIAGGTSYEQYF
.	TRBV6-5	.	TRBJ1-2	TGTGCCAGCAGGCTGGGACAAGGTGGCTACACCTTC	CASRLGQGGYTF
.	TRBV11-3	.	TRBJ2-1	TGTGCCAGCAGCTTAACTATCAGGGGAGAGCAGTTCTTC	CASSLTIRGEQFF
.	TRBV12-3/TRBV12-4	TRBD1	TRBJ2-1	TGTGCCAGCAGTCTCTATAGGACAGGGGGCCGCGCATTCTTC	CASSLYRTGGRAFF
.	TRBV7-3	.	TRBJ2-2	TGTGCCAGCAGCTTAACTGGGCTTCGCGGGGAGCTGGTTTTT	CASSLTGLRGELVF
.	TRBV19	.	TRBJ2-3	TGTGCCAGTATAGACCCTAGAGGTGAAGATACGCAGTATTTT	CASIDPRGEDTQYF
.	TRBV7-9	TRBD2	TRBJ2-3	TGTGCCAGCAGCTTCGGGACTAGCGGGAATATGAATACGCAGTATTTT	CASSFGTSGNMNTQYF
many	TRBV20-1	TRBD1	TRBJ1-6	TGCAGTGCTACTCCGAGGGACAGGGGGCTCTCTTCACCCCTCCACTTT	CSATPRDRGLSSPLHF
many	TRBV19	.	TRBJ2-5	TGTGCCAGTAGTATAAACAGGGGTGGGAGGGAGACCCAGTACTTC	CASSINRGGRETQYF